This record concerns one T cell receptor beta chain sequence. The entry originates in a study of CDR3 diversity in severe acne. The CDR3 length is 15 residues. Germline loops: CDR1 MDHEN, CDR2 SYDVKM. V was pared by 8 bases and J by 1 base, with 8 bases of the junction left unmatched. MiXCR, run by TCRdb on the PCR reads, gives a single entry per CDR3 protein. The repertoire holds roughly 81,000 distinct CDR3 sequences, with 45% to 55% as singletons. Material for sequencing was blood. The source is a male donor in good health, serving as a control. This chain connects TRBV28 to TRBJ1-5, with 7 bases aligning to TRBD1. Here the CDR3 reads CASRKRQGSNQPQHF. CDR3 DNA sequence: TGTGCCAGCCGCAAGAGACAGGGAAGCAATCAGCCCCAGCATTTT.